This T cell receptor beta chain was captured in a study of control samples from healthy donors and cancer patients. Germline V gene lookup returns CDR1 SEHNR and CDR2 FQNEAQ (reference sequence). CDR3 length equals 13 residues. Unmatched junction bases numbered 4, after V lost 5 bases and J lost 7 bases. Clones were sequenced by immunoSEQ multiplex PCR, and TCRdb holds only the in-frame ones, with some missing. The sample has some 160,000 clones, approximately 90% seen once. The V call is TRBV7-9, the J call TRBJ2-1; 8 nucleotides match TRBD1. Sequenced material: blood. The receptor was derived from a woman between 25 and 40 years old in good health. The CDR3 DNA follows: TGTGCCAGCAGCGAGGACAGGGCAAATGAGCAGTTCTTC. Protein sequence: CASSEDRANEQFF.